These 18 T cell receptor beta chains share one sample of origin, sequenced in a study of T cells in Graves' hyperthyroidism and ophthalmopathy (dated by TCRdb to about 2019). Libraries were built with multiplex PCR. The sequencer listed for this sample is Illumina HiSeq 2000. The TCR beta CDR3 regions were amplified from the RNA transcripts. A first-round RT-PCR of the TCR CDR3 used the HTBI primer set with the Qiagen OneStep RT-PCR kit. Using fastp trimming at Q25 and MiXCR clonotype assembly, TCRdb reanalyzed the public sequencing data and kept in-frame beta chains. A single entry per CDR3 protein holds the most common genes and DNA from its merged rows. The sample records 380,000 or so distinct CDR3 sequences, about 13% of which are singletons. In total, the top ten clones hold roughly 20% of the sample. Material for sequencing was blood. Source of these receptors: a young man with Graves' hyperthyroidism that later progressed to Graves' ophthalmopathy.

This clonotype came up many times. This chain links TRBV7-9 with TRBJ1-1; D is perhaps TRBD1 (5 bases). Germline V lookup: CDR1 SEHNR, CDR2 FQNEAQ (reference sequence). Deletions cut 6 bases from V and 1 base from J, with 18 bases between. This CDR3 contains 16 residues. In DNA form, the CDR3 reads TGTGCCAGCAGGCATCCCCCAGGGCCTCAGAACACTGAAGCTTTCTTT. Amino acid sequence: CASRHPPGPQNTEAFF. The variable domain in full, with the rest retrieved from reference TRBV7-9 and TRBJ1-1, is DTGVSQNPRHKITKRGQNVTFRCDPISEHNRLYWYRQTLGQGPEFLTYFQNEAQLEKSRLLSDRFSAERPKGSFSTLEIQRTEQGDSAMYLCASRHPPGPQNTEAFFGQGTRLTVV.

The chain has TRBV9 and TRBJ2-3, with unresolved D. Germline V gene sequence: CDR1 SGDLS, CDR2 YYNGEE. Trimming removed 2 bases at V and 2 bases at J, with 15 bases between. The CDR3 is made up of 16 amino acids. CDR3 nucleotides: TGTGCCAGCAGCGTCCAGGCTGGAACCCTCACAGATACGCAGTATTTT. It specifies CASSVQAGTLTDTQYF.

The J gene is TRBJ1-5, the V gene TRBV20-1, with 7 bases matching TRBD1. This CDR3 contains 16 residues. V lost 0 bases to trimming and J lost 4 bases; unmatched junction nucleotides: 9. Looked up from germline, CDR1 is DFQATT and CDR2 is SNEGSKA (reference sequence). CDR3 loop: CSARDGAGGINQPQHF. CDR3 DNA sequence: TGCAGTGCTAGAGATGGGGCAGGGGGAATTAATCAGCCCCAGCATTTT.

This CDR3 reads CASSTRRTGGSTNEKLFF. As DNA, the CDR3 is TGCGCCAGCAGCACACGACGGACAGGGGGGTCAACTAATGAAAAACTGTTTTTT. The chain uses TRBV5-1 and TRBJ1-4; 10 bases are a match to TRBD1. CDR3 length: 18 residues. The V and J ends lost 4 bases and 0 bases, in that order; junction bases with no gene match: 9. Germline V lookup: CDR1 SGHRS, CDR2 YFSETQ.

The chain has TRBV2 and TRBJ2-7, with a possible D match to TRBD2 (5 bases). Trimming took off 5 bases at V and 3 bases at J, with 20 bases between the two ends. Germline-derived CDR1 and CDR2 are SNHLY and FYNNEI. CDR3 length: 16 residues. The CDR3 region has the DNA TGTGCCAGCAGTCCCGAGGAGGACCTAAACCTCTACGAGCAGTACTTC. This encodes CASSPEEDLNLYEQYF.

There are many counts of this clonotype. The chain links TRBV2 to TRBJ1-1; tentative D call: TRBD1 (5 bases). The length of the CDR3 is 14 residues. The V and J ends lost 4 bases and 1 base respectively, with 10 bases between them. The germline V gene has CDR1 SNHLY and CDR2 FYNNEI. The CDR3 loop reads CASSVGLWNTEAFF. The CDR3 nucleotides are TGTGCCAGCAGTGTGGGGCTGTGGAACACTGAAGCTTTCTTT.

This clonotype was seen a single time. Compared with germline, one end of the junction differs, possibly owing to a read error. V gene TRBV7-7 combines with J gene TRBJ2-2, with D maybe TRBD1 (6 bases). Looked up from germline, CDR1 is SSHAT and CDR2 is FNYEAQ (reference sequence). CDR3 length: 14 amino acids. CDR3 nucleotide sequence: TGTGCTAGCAGCCCACCAGGGGTGGGCGGGGAGCTGTTTTTT. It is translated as CASSPPGVGGELFF.

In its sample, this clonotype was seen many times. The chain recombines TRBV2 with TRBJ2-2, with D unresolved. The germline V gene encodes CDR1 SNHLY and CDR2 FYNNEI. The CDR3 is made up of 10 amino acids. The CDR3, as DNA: TGTGAGGGAAGGACCGGGGAGCTGTTTTTT. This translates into CEGRTGELFF.

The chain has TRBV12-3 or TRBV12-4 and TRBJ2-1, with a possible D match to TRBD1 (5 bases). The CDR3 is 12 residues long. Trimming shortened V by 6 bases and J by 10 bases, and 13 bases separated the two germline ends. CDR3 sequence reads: CASRPDSREQFF. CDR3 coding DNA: TGTGCCAGCAGACCAGACAGTCGCGAGCAGTTCTTC.

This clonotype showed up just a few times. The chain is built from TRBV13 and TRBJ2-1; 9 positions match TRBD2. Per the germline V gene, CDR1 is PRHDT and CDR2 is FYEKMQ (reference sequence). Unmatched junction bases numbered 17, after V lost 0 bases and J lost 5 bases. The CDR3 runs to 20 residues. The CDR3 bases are TGTGCCAGCAGCTTAGGCCTATCGGGCCCTGAGCGGGGGGAAGACAATGAGCAGTTCTTC. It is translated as CASSLGLSGPERGEDNEQFF.

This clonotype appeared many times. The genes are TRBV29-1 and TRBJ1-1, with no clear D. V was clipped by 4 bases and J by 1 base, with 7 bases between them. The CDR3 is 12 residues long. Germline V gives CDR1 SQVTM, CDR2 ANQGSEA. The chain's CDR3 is CSVVRRNTEAFF. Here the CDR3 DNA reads TGCAGCGTTGTAAGGCGGAACACTGAAGCTTTCTTT.

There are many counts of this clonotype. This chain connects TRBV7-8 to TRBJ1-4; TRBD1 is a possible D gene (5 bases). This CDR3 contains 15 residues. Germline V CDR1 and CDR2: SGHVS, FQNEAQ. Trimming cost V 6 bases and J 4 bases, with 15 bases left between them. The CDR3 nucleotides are TGTGCCAGCAGTCCCAGGGAGGGGTTTAATGAAAAACTGTTTTTT. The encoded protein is CASSPREGFNEKLFF.

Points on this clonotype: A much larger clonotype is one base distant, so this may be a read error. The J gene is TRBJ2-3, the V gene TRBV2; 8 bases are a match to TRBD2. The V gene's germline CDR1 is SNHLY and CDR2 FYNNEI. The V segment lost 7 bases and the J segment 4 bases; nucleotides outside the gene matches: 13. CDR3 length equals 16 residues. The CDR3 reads CASTHDIGGVADTQYF. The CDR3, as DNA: TGTGCCAGCACTCACGATATCGGGGGGGTCGCAGATACGCAGTATTTT.

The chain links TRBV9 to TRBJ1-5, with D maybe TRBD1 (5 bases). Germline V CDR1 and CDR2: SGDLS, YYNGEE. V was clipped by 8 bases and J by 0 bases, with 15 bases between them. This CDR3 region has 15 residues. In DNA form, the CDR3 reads TGTGCCAGACGTGGGGCGCAGTATAGCAATCAGCCCCAGCATTTT. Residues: CARRGAQYSNQPQHF. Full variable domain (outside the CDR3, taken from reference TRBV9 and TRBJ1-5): DSGVTQTPKHLITATGQRVTLRCSPRSGDLSVYWYQQSLDQGLQFLIQYYNGEERAKGNILERFSAQQFPDLHSELNLSSLELGDSALYFCARRGAQYSNQPQHFGDGTRLSIL.

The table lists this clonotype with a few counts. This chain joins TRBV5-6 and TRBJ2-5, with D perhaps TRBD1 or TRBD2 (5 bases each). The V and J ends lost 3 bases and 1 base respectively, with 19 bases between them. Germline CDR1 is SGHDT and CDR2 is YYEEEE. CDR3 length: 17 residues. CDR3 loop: CASSWGSLTPSQETQYF. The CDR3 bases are TGTGCCAGCAGCTGGGGGTCGCTCACCCCCTCCCAAGAGACCCAGTACTTC.

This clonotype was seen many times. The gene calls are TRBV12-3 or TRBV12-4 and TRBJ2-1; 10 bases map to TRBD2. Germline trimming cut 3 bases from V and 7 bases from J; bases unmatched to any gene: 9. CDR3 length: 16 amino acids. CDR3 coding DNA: TGTGCCAGCAGTTTCGAGCGGGGGGGCCTAGGTAATGAGCAGTTCTTC. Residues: CASSFERGGLGNEQFF.

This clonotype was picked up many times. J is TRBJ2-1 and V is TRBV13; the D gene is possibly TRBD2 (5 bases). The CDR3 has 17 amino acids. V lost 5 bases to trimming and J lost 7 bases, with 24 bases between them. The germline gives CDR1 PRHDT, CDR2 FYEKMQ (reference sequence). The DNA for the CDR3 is TGTGCCAGCAGCAGCCCAATCGGACTCGGGTTTGGGAATGAGCAGTTCTTC. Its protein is CASSSPIGLGFGNEQFF.

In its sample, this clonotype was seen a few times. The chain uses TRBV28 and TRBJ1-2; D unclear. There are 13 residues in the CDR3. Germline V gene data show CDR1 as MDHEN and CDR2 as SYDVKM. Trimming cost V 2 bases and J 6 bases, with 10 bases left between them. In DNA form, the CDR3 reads TGTGCCAGCAGTTTAAATCGGTGGGATGGCTACACCTTC. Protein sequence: CASSLNRWDGYTF.